The clone carrying this T cell receptor beta chain was recorded a few times. These data belong to a study of blood T cell repertoires in COVID-19. Original data processing: Quantification of nucleated cells was approximated via reference gene primer amplification. Clones were read by immunoSEQ multiplex PCR, and TCRdb kept only the in-frame ones, dropping some. Clonal size and the V and J genes are those of that table, whereas D and trimming came from the DNA. The sample consists of a few hundred thousand clones, approximately 83% of them appearing once. CDR3 length equals 13 residues. The chain couples TRBV21-1 to TRBJ1-5; the tabulated D call, TRBD1, remains unverified against the DNA. TRBV21-1 corresponds to a pseudogene. This sequence was found in a woman between 45 and 65 years old who had recovered from COVID-19. The sequenced sample consisted of PBMCs or T cells enriched from blood (not recorded which). The CDR3 loop is CARWASRNQPQHF. The CDR3 DNA reads as TGTGCCAGGTGGGCCAGCCGCAATCAGCCCCAGCATTTT.